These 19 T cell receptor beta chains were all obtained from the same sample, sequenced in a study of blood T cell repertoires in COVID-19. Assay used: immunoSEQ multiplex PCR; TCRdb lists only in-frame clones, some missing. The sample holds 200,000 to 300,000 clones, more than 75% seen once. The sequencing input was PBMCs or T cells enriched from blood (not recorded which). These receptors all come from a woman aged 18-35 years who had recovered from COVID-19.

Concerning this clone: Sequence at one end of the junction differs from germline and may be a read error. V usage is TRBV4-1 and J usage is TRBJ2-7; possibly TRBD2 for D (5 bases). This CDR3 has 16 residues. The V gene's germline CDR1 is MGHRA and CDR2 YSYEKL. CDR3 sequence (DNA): TGCGCCAGCAGCCAAGATGCCGACGGCGGGTCCTTCGAGCAGTACTTC. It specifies CASSQDADGGSFEQYF.

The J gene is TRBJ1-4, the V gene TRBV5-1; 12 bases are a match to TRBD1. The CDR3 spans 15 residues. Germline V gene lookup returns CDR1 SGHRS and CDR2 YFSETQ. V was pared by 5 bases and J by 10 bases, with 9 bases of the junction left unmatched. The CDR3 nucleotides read TGCGCCAGCAGGCCCGAGGGACAGGGGGCCGGAAAACTGTTTTTT. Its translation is CASRPEGQGAGKLFF.

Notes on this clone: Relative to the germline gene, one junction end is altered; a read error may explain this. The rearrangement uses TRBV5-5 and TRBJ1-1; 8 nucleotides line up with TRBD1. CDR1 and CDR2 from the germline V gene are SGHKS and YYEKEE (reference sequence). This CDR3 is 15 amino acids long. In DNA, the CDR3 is TGTGCCAGCAGCTTGTACCACGGACAGGGAACTGAAGTAGGCTTT. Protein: CASSLYHGQGTEVGF.

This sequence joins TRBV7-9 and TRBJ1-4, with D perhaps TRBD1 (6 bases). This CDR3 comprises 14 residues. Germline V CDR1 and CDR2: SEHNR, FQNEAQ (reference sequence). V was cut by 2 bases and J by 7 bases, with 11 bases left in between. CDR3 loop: CASSLQGNGEKLFF. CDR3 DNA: TGTGCCAGCAGCTTACAGGGGAATGGTGAAAAACTGTTTTTT.

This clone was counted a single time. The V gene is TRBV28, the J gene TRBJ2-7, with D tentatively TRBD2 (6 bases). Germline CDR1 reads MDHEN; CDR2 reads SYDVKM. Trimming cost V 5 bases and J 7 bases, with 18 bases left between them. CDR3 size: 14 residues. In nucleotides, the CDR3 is TGTGCCAGCAGTCCCCTTTCGGGGGTCGCGGAGCAGTACTTC. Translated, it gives CASSPLSGVAEQYF.

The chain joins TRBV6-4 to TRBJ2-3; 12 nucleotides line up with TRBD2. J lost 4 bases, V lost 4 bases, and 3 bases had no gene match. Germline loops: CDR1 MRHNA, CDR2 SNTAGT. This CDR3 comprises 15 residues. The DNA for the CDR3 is TGTGCCAGCAGTGCTAGCGGGGGGGCCTCAGATACGCAGTATTTT. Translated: CASSASGGASDTQYF.

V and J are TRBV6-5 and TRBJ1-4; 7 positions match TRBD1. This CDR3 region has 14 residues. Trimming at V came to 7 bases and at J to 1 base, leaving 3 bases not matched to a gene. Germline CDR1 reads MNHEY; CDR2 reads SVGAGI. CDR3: CASTRDRTNEKLFF. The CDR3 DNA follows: TGTGCCAGCACCCGGGACAGAACTAATGAAAAACTGTTTTTT.

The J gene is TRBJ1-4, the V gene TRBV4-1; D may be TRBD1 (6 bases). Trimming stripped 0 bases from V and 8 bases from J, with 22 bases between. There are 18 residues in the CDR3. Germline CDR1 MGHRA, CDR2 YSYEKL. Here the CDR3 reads CASSQDRQGIPLREKLFF. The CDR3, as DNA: TGCGCCAGCAGCCAAGACCGCCAGGGGATCCCCCTAAGGGAAAAACTGTTTTTT.

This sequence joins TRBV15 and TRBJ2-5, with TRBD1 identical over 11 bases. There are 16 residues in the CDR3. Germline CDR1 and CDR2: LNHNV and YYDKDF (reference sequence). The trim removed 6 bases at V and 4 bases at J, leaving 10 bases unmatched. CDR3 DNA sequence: TGTGCCACCAGAACGGGGCCGGACAGGGGGCGAGAGACCCAGTACTTC. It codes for CATRTGPDRGRETQYF. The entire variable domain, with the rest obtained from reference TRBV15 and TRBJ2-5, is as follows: DAMVIQNPRYQVTQFGKPVTLSCSQTLNHNVMYWYQQKSSQAPKLLFHYYDKDFNNEADTPDNFQSRRPNTSFCFLDIRSPGLGDTAMYLCATRTGPDRGRETQYFGPGTRLLVL.

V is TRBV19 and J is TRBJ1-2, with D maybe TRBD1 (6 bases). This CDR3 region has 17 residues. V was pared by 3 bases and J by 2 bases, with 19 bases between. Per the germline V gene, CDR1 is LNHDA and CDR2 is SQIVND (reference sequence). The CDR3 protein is CASSMDQGPGGNYGYTF. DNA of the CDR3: TGTGCCAGTAGTATGGATCAGGGGCCCGGCGGGAACTATGGCTACACCTTC.

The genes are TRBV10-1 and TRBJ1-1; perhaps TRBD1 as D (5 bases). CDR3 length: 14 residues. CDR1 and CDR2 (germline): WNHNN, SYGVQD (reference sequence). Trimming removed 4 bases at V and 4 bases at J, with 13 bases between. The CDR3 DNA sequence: TGCGCCAGCAGTGGGGGGAGGGAAATCACTGAAGCTTTCTTT. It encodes CASSGGREITEAFF.

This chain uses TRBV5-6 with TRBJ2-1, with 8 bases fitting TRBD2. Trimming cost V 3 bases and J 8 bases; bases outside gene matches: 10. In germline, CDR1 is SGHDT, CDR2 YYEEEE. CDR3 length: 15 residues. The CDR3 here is CASSSLPGGLHEQFF. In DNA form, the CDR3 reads TGTGCCAGCAGCTCGCTGCCGGGGGGGCTACATGAGCAGTTCTTC.

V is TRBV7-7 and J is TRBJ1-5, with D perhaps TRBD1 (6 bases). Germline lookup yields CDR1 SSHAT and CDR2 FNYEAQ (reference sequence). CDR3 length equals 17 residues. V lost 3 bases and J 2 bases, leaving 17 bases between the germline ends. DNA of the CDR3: TGTGCCAGCAGCTTGCCTAGAGGGGGAGTAGGCAATCAGCCCCAGCATTTT. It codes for CASSLPRGGVGNQPQHF.

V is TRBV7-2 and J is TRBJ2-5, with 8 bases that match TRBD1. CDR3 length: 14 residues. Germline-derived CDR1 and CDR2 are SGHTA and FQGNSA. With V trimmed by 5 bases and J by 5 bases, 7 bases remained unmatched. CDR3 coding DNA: TGTGCCAGCAGCCCGGGACAGGTTCGGGAGACCCAGTACTTC. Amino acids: CASSPGQVRETQYF.

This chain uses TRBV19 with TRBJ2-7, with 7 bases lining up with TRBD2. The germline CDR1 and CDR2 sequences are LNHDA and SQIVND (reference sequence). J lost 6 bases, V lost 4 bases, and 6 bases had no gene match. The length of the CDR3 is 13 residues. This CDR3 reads CASSTGEGAEQYF. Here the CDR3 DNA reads TGTGCCAGTAGTACCGGGGAGGGAGCCGAGCAGTACTTC.

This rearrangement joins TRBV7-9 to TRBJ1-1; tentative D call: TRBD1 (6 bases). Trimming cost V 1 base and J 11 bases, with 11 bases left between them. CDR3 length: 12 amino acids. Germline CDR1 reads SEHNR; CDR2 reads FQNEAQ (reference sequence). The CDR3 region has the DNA TGTGCCAGCAGCTTAGGGGACAACTCCGCTTTCTTT. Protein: CASSLGDNSAFF.

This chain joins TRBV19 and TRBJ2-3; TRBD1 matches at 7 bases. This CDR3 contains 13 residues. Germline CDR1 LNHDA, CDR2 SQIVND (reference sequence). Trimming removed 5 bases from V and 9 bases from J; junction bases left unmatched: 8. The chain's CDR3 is CASSVGTANTQYF. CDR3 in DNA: TGTGCCAGTAGTGTAGGGACAGCAAACACGCAGTATTTT.

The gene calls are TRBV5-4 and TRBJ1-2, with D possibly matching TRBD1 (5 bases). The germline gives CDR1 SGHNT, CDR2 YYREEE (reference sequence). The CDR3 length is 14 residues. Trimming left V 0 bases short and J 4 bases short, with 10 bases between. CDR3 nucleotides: TGTGCCAGCAGCTTGGATCCGGGGGGCTATGGCTACACCTTC. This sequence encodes CASSLDPGGYGYTF.

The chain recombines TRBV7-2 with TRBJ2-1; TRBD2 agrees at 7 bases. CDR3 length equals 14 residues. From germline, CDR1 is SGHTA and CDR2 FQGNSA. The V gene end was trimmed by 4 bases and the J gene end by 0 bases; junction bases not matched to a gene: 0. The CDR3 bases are TGTGCCAGCAGCTCGGGGGGCTCCTACAATGAGCAGTTCTTC. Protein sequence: CASSSGGSYNEQFF.